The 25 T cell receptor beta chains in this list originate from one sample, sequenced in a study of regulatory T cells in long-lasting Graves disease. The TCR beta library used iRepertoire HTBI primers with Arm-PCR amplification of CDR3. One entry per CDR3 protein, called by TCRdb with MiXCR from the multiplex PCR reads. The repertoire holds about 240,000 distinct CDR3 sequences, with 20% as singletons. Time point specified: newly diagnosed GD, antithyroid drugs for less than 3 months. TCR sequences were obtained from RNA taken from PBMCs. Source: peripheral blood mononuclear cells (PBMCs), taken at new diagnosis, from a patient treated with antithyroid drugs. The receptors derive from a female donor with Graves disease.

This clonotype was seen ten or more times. CDR3 sequence reads: CASSLGLVEQYF. Here the CDR3 DNA reads TGTGCCAGCAGCTTAGGTTTAGTCGAGCAGTACTTC. The chain links TRBV7-8 to TRBJ2-7, with D unclear. CDR1 and CDR2 (germline): SGHVS, FQNEAQ. V was clipped by 1 base and J by 6 bases, with 7 bases between them. This CDR3 is built from 12 residues.

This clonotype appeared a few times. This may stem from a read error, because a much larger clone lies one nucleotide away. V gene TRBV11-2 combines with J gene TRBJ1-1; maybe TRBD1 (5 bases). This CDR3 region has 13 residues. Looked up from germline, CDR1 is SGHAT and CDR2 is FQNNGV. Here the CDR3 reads CASSLESGAEASF. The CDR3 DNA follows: TGTGCCAGCAGCTTAGAGTCTGGGGCTGAAGCTTCCTTT.

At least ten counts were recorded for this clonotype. The CDR3: CASSQEVGTGRGTQYF. The CDR3 nucleotides read TGCGCCAGCAGCCAAGAGGTGGGGACAGGGAGGGGGACCCAGTACTTC. The chain joins TRBV4-1 to TRBJ2-5; 9 bases map to TRBD1. The V gene's germline CDR1 is MGHRA and CDR2 YSYEKL. J gave up 7 bases and V 0 bases, and 9 bases lay outside the gene matches. The CDR3 loop spans 16 amino acids.

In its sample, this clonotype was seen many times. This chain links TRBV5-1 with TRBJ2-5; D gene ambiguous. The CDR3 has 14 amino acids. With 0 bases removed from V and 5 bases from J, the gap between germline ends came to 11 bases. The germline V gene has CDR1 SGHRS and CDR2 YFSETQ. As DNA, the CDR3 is TGCGCCAGCAGCTTGGGACATCCTGGGGAGACCCAGTACTTC. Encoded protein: CASSLGHPGETQYF.

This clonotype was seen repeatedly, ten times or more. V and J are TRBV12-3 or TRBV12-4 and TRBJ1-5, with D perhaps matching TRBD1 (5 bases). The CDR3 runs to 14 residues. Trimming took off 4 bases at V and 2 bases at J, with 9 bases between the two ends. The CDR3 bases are TGTGCCAGCAGTTGGGGGGAGCGCAATCAGCCCCAGCATTTT. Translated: CASSWGERNQPQHF.

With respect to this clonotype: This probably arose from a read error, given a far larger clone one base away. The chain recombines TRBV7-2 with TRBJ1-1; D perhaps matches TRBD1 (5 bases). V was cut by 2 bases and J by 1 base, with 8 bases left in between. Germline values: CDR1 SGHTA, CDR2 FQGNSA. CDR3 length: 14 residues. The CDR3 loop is CASSLQGRNTEAFF. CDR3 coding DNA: TGTGCCAGCAGCTTACAGGGAAGGAACACTGAAGCTTTCTTT.

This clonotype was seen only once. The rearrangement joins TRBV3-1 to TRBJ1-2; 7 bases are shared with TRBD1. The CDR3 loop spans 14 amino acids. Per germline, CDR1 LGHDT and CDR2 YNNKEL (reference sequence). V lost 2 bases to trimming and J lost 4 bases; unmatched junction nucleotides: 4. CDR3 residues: CASSQRTGPYGYTF. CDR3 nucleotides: TGTGCCAGCAGCCAAAGGACAGGACCCTATGGCTACACCTTC.

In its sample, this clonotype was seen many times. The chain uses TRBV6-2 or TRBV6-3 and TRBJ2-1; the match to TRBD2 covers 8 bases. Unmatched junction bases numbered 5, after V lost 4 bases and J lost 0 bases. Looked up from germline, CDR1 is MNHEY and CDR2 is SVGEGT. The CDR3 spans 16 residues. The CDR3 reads CASSSTSGHSYNEQFF. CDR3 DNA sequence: TGTGCCAGCAGTTCCACTAGCGGTCACTCCTACAATGAGCAGTTCTTC.

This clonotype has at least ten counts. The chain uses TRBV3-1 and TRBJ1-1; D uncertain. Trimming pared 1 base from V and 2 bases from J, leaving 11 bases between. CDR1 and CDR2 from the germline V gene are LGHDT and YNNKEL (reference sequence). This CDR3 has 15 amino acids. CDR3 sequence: CASSQVSSINTEAFF. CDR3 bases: TGTGCCAGCAGCCAAGTCTCCAGCATAAACACTGAAGCTTTCTTT.

The CDR3: CASSVSQGRDTIYF. The CDR3 DNA reads TGTGCCAGCAGCGTTTCACAGGGGCGGGACACCATATATTTT. V and J are TRBV9 and TRBJ1-3; 7 bases fit TRBD1. Germline assignment: CDR1 SGDLS and CDR2 YYNGEE. This CDR3 region has 14 residues. The trim removed 2 bases at V and 8 bases at J, leaving 7 bases unmatched.

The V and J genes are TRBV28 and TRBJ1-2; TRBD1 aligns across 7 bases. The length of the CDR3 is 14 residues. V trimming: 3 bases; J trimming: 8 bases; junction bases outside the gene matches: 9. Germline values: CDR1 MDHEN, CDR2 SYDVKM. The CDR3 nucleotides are TGTGCCAGCAGTTTGACAGGGCGGGGGGACGGCTACACCTTC. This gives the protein CASSLTGRGDGYTF.

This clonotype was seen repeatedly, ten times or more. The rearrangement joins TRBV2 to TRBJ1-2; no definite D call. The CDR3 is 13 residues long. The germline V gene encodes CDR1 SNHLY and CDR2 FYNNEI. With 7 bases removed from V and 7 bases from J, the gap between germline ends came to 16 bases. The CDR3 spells CASTTLPDSGYTF. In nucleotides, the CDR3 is TGTGCCAGCACTACCCTCCCGGACTCTGGCTACACCTTC.

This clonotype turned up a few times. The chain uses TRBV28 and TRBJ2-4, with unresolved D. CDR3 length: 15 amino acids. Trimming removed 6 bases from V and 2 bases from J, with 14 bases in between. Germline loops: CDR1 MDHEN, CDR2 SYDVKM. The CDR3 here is CASSPRSRSKNIQYF. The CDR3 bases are TGTGCCAGCAGCCCCCGGTCCAGATCCAAAAACATTCAGTACTTC.

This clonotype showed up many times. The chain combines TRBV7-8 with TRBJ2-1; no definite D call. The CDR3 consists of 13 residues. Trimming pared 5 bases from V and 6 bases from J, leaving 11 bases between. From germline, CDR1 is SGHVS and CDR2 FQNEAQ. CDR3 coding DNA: TGTGCCAGCAGCCTGACCAGCCGCAATGAGCAGTTCTTC. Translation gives CASSLTSRNEQFF.

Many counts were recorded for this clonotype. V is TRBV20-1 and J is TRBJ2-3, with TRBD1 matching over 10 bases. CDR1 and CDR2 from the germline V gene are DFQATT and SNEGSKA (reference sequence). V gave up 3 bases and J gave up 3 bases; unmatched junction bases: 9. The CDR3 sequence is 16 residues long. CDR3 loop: CSASAPGQGLTDTQYF. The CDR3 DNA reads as TGCAGTGCTAGCGCCCCGGGACAGGGGTTGACAGATACGCAGTATTTT.

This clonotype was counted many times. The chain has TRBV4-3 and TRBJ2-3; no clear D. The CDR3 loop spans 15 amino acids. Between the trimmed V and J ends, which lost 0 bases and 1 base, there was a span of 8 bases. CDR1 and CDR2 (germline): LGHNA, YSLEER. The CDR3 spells CASSQDLAGTDTQYF. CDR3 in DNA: TGCGCCAGCAGCCAAGATTTGGCAGGCACAGATACGCAGTATTTT.

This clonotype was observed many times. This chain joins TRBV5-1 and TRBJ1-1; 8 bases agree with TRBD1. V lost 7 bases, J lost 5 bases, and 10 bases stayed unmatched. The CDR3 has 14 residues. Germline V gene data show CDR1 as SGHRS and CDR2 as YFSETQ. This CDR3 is CASRTRQGMTEAFF. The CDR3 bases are TGCGCCAGCCGCACCAGACAGGGGATGACTGAAGCTTTCTTT.

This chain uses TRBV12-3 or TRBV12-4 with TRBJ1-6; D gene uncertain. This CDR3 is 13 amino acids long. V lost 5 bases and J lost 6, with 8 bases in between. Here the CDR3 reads CASSLTSNSPLHF. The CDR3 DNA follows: TGTGCCAGCAGTCTCACCAGTAATTCACCCCTCCACTTT.

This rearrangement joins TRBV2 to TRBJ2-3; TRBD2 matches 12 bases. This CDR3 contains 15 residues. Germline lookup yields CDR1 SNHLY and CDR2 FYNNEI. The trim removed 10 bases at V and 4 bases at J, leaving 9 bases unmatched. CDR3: CATVTSGSIADTQYF. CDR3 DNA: TGTGCCACCGTGACTAGCGGGAGTATTGCAGATACGCAGTATTTT.

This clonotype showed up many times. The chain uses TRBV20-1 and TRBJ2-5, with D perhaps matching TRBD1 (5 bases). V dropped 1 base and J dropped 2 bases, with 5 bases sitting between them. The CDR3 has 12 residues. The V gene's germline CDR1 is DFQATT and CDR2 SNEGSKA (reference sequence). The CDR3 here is CSARGQQETQYF. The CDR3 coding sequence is TGCAGTGCTAGAGGACAGCAAGAGACCCAGTACTTC.

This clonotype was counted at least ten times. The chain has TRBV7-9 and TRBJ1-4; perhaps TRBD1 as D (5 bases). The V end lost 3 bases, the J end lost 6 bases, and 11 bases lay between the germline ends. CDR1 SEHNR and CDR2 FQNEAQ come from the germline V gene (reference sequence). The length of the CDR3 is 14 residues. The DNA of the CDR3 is TGTGCCAGCAGCTTGGCGCAGGGTTATGAAAAACTGTTTTTT. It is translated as CASSLAQGYEKLFF.

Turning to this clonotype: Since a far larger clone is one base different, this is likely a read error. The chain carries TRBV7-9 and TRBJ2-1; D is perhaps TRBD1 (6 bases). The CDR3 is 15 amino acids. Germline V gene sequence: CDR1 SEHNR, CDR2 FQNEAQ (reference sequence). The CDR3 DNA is TGTGCCAGCAGCTTAGACCCAGCCAGGGACAATGAGCAGTCCTTC. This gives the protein CASSLDPARDNEQSF.

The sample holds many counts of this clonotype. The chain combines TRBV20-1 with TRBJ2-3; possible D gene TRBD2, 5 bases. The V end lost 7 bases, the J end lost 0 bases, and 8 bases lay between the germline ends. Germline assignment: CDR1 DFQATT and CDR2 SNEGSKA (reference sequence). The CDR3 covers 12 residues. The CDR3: CSVGGSTDTQYF. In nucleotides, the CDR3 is TGCAGTGTTGGAGGAAGCACAGATACGCAGTATTTT.

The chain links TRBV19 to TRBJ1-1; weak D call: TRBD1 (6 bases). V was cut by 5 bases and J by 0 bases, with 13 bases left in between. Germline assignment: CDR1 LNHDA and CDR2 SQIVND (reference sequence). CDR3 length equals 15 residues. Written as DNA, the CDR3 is TGTGCCAGTAGTGCCCGGGACATATTGAACACTGAAGCTTTCTTT. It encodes CASSARDILNTEAFF.

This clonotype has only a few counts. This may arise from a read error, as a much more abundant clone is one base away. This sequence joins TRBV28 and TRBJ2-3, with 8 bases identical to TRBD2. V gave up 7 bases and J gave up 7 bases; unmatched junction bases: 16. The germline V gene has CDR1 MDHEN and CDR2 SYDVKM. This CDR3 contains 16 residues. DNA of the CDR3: TGTGCCAGCATGGGCGCCCTTAGCGGGGAGATGTATACGCAGTATTTT. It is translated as CASMGALSGEMYTQYF.